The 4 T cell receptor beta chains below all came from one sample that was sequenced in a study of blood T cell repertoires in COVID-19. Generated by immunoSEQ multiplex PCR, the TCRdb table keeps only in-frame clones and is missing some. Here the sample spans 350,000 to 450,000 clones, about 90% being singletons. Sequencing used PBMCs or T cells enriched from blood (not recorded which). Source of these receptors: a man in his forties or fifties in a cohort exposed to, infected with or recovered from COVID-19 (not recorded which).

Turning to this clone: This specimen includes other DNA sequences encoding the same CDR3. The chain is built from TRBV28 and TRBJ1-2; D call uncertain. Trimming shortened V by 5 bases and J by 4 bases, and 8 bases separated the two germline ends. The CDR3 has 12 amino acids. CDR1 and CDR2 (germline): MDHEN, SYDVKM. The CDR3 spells CASSPEGYGYTF. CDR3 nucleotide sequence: TGTGCCAGCAGTCCCGAGGGCTATGGCTACACCTTC.

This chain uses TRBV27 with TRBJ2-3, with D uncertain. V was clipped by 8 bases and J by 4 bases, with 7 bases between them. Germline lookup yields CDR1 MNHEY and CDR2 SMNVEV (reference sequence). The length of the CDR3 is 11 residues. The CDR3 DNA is TGTGCCAGCCGTCGCGCAGATACGCAGTATTTT. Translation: CASRRADTQYF.

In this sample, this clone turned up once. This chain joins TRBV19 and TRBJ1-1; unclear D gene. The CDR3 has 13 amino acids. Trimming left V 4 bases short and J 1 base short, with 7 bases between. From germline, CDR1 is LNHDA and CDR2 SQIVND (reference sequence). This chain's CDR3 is CASSKQTNTEAFF. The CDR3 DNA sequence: TGTGCCAGTAGTAAACAGACGAACACTGAAGCTTTCTTT.

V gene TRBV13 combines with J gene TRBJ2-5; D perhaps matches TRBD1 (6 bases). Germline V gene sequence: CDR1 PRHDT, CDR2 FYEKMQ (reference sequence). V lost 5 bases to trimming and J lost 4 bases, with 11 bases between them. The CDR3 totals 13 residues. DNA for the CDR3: TGTGCCAGCAGCACCCGGGACACAGAGACCCAGTACTTC. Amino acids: CASSTRDTETQYF.